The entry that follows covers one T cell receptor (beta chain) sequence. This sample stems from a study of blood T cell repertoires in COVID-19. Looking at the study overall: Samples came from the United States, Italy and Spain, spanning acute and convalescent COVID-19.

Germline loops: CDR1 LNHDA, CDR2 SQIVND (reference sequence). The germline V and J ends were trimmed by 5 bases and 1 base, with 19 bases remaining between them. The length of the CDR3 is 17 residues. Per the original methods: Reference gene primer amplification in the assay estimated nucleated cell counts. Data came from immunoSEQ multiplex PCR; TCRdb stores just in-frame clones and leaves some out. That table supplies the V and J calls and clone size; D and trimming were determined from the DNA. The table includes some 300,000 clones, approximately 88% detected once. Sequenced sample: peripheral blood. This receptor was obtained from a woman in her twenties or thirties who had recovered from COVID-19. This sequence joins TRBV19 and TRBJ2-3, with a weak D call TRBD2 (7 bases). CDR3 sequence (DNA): TGTGCCAGTAGTCCCCTCCCTCGCGGGGGCCGCACAGATACGCAGTATTTT. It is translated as CASSPLPRGGRTDTQYF.